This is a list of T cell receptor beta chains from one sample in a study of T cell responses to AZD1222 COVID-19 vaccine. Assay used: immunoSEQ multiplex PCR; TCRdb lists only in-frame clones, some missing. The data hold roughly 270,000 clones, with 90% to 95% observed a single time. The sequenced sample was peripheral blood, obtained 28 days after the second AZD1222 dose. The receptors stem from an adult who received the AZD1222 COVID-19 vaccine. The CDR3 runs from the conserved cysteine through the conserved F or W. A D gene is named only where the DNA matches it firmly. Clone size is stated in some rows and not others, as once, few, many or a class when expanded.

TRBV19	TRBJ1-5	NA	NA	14	TGTGCCAGTGCGAGGCACCACCCCACCCAGCCCCAGCATTTT	CASARHHPTQPQHF
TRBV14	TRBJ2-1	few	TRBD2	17	TGTGCCAGCAGCCCTCTAGCGGGAGATTGGTCCTACAATGAGCAGTTCTTC	CASSPLAGDWSYNEQFF
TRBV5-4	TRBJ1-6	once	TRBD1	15	TGTGCCAGCAGCTCCCCGGGACAGGCAAACTCACCCCTCCACTTT	CASSSPGQANSPLHF
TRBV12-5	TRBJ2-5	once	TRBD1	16	TGTGCTAGTGGGGAAAAAGGGACAGGTCCCCAAGAGACCCAGTACTTC	CASGEKGTGPQETQYF
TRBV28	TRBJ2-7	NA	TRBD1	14	TGTGCCAGCAGTTTGGGAGACAGGGACTACGAGCAGTACTTC	CASSLGDRDYEQYF
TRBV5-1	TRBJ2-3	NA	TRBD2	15	TGCGCCAGCAGCTTGGGACTAGCGGGAGAAGATACGCAGTATTTT	CASSLGLAGEDTQYF
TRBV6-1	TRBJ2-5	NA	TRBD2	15	TGTGCCAGCAGTGAAGTAGGACTAGATCAAGAGACCCAGTACTTC	CASSEVGLDQETQYF
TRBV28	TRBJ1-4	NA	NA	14	TGTGCCAGCAGTTTGGGGGGGACTAATGAAAAACTGTTTTTT	CASSLGGTNEKLFF
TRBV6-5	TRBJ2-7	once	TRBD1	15	TGTGCCAGCAGCCAATACAGGGGTCCGATGTACGAGCAGTACTTC	CASSQYRGPMYEQYF
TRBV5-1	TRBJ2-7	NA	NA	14	TGCGCCAGCAGCTTGGACTACCGGGGGTACGAGCAGTACTTC	CASSLDYRGYEQYF
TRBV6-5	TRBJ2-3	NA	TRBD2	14	TGTGCCAGTAAAGAGACTAGCGGCACAGATACGCAGTATTTT	CASKETSGTDTQYF
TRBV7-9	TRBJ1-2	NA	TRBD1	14	TGTGCCAGCACCCCGGGACAGCCTAACTATGGCTACACCTTC	CASTPGQPNYGYTF
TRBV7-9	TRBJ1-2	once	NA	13	TGTGCCAGCAGCGCCCGTGGGGGCTATGGCTACACCTTC	CASSARGGYGYTF
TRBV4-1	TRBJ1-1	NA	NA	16	TGCGCCAGCAGCCAAGACGGGGTTCCCCTCGACACTGAAGCTTTCTTT	CASSQDGVPLDTEAFF
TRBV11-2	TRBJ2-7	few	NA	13	TGTGCCAGCAGCCCCCAGAGCGGGTACGAGCAGTACTTC	CASSPQSGYEQYF
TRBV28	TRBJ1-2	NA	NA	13	TGTGCCAGCAGTCCGGCATTTAACTATGGCTACACCTTC	CASSPAFNYGYTF
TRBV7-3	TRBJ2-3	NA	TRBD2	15	TGTGCCAGCAGCCCAGCGGGGGCCAACACAGATACGCAGTATTTT	CASSPAGANTDTQYF
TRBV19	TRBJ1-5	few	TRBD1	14	TGTGCCAGTAGTATGGGGGACAGGACTCAGCCCCAGCATTTT	CASSMGDRTQPQHF
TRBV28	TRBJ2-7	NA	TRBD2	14	TGTGCCAGCACCGACGTTCGGGAGGCCCACGAGCAGTACTTC	CASTDVREAHEQYF
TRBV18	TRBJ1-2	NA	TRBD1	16	TGTGCCAGCTCACCTACTTCCGGGACAGCTAACTATGGCTACACCTTC	CASSPTSGTANYGYTF
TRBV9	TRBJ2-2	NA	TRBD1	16	TGTGCCAGCAGCTCGGAACCGACAGGGGGCGGTGGGGAGCTGTTTTTT	CASSSEPTGGGGELFF
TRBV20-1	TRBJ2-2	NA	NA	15	TGCAGTGCCAGTCCCAGCTCGGGGTACACCGGGGAGCTGTTTTTT	CSASPSSGYTGELFF
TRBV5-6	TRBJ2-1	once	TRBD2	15	TGTGCCAGCAGCTCTCTGGCTAGCGGTTACAATGAGCAGTTCTTC	CASSSLASGYNEQFF
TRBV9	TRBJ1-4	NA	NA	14	TGTGCCAGCAGCGCGTTGATCGAGGGTGAAAAACTGTTTTTT	CASSALIEGEKLFF
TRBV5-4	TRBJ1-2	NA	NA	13	TGTGCCAGCAGTTTGACAGGCCTGCGGGGCTACACCTTC	CASSLTGLRGYTF
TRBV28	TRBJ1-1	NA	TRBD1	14	TGTGCCAGCAGGCCGGGACAGGTGAACACTGAAGCTTTCTTT	CASRPGQVNTEAFF
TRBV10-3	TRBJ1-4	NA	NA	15	TGTGCCATCTCGGATGATGGCAGCTCTTTCGGAAAACTGTTTTTT	CAISDDGSSFGKLFF
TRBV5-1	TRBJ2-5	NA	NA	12	TGCGCCAGCAGCTTGGTCCAAGAGACCCAGTACTTC	CASSLVQETQYF
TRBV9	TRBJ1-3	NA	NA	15	TGTGCCAGCAGCGTAGCGCACAGCTCTGGAAACACCATATATTTT	CASSVAHSSGNTIYF
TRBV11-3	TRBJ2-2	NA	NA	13	TGTGCCAGCAGAGACGCGAACACCGGGGAGCTGTTTTTT	CASRDANTGELFF
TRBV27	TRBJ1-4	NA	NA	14	TGTGCCAGCAGTTTTGGGACACCTAATGAAAAACTGTTTTTT	CASSFGTPNEKLFF
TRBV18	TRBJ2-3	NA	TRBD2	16	TGTGCCAGCTCACCCGGACTAGCGGGAGGAATAGATACGCAGTATTTT	CASSPGLAGGIDTQYF
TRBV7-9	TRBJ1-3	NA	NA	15	TGTGCCAGCAGCTTAACGGGGCCCTCTGGAAACACCATATATTTT	CASSLTGPSGNTIYF
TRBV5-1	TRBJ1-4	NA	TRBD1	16	TGCGCCAGCAGCTTGGGGGGACAGGGTTTCAATGAAAAACTGTTTTTT	CASSLGGQGFNEKLFF
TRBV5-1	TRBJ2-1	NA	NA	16	TGCGCCAGCAGCACAGGGAGTGTGAGGTCCTACAATGAGCAGTTCTTC	CASSTGSVRSYNEQFF
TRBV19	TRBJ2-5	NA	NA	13	TGTGCCAGTAGTGTCGAAAGGGGAGAGACCCAGTACTTC	CASSVERGETQYF
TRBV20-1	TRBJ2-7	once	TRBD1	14	TGCAGTGCTAGTTACCGGGACAGGGGCTCCGAGCAGTACTTC	CSASYRDRGSEQYF
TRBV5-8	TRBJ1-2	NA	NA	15	TGTGCCAGCAGCCCCCGACAGAGAAGGAACTATGGCTACACCTTC	CASSPRQRRNYGYTF
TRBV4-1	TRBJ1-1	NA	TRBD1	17	TGCGCCAGCAGCCAAACGACCGTGGGGGGACAGCGGAGTGAAGCTTTCTTT	CASSQTTVGGQRSEAFF
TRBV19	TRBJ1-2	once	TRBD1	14	TGTGCCAGTAGTTTGGGGGACAGGTATTACGGCTACACCTTC	CASSLGDRYYGYTF